The source of this TCR beta chain is a study of shared clonotypes between healthy human individuals. Only in-frame clones appear in the TCRdb table, and some are missing; sequencing was by immunoSEQ multiplex PCR. The data contain about 1 million clones, about 77% of them singletons. Germline CDR1 SGHKS, CDR2 YYEKEE (reference sequence). The CDR3 is made up of 16 amino acids. V gave up 4 bases and J gave up 6 bases, with 23 bases separating them. The V and J genes are TRBV5-5 and TRBJ2-7; weak D call: TRBD2 (6 bases). Specimen: memory CD4+ T cells sorted from blood. Subset: CD45RA-negative fraction. The clonotype was recovered from a young man in good health. The CDR3 DNA is TGTGCCAGCAGCCCGGTTGGGGGGACGGCGGCCCGCGAGCAGTACTTC. Amino acids: CASSPVGGTAAREQYF.